This passage covers 2 T cell receptor beta chains from one sample sequenced in a study of long-term antiretroviral therapy in people with HIV. At survey level, the immunoSEQ assay was run in its v3.0 version. This table comes from immunoSEQ multiplex PCR, and its TCRdb copy is limited to in-frame clones, with some not included. The data show tens of thousands of clones, approximately 85% seen once. The sequences come from unsorted PBMCs, collected roughly 3.5 years after starting antiretroviral therapy. The receptors were gathered from a man aged 18 to 30 with HIV.

V usage is TRBV9 and J usage is TRBJ1-3; possible D gene TRBD1, 5 bases. The CDR3 runs 13 residues. Per the germline V gene, CDR1 is SGDLS and CDR2 is YYNGEE. V lost 8 bases and J lost 4, with 13 bases in between. Here the CDR3 reads CASSGNSGNTIYF. CDR3 DNA: TGTGCCAGTTCAGGGAATTCGGGAAACACCATATATTTT. The full variable domain, with the rest looked up from reference TRBV9 and TRBJ1-3, is DSGVTQTPKHLITATGQRVTLRCSPRSGDLSVYWYQQSLDQGLQFLIQYYNGEERAKGNILERFSAQQFPDLHSELNLSSLELGDSALYFCASSGNSGNTIYFGEGSWLTVV.

This clone was detected only a few times. The gene calls are TRBV11-2 and TRBJ1-4; 9 bases are shared with TRBD1. J was trimmed by 3 bases and V by 4 bases; bases with no gene match: 3. Germline assignment: CDR1 SGHAT and CDR2 FQNNGV. The CDR3 extends over 15 amino acids. CDR3 DNA sequence: TGTGCCAGCAGCTCCCGGGACAGGGCTAATGAAAAACTGTTTTTT. Its protein product is CASSSRDRANEKLFF.